These 25 T cell receptor beta chains were sequenced from one sample in a study of shared clonotypes between healthy human individuals. Sequencing was performed with immunoSEQ multiplex PCR; in TCRdb, only in-frame clones are kept and a portion is missing. Of about 1,900,000 clones in the sample, approximately 94% were seen once. Terminally differentiated effector memory CD45RA+ cells were excluded from the naive CD8 cells, which were CD45RO-negative and positively selected for CCR7. Sequenced sample: naive CD8+ T cells sorted from blood. The receptors come from a man aged 18 to 35 in good health.

The genes are TRBV6-1 and TRBJ2-7; D is ambiguous. Per the germline V gene, CDR1 is MNHNS and CDR2 is SASEGT. CDR3 length: 15 residues. V dropped 7 bases and J dropped 0 bases, with 16 bases sitting between them. The CDR3 spells CASIEDPASSYEQYF. CDR3 nucleotides: TGTGCCAGCATTGAGGACCCGGCTAGCTCCTACGAGCAGTACTTC.

The chain carries TRBV19 and TRBJ2-3, with no clear D. Germline V gives CDR1 LNHDA, CDR2 SQIVND (reference sequence). Trimming took 5 bases from V and 0 from J, leaving 6 bases between them. CDR3 size: 13 residues. For the CDR3, the DNA is TGTGCCAGTAGTCCAGCTAGCACAGATACGCAGTATTTT. This gives the protein CASSPASTDTQYF. The whole variable domain, filled in from reference TRBV19 and TRBJ2-3, reads DGGITQSPKYLFRKEGQNVTLSCEQNLNHDAMYWYRQDPGQGLRLIYYSQIVNDFQKGDIAEGYSVSREKKESFPLTVTSAQKNPTAFYLCASSPASTDTQYFGPGTRLTVL.

CDR3 region: CASSLGGPYSNQPQHF. As DNA, the CDR3 is TGCGCCAGCAGCTTGGGCGGGCCGTATAGCAATCAGCCCCAGCATTTT. V gene TRBV5-1 combines with J gene TRBJ1-5; no firm D call. In germline, CDR1 is SGHRS, CDR2 YFSETQ. V was shortened by 0 bases and J by 0 bases, with 10 bases between the two germline ends. CDR3 length: 16 amino acids. Filled out from reference TRBV5-1 and TRBJ1-5, the complete variable domain reads KAGVTQTPRYLIKTRGQQVTLSCSPISGHRSVSWYQQTPGQGLQFLFEYFSETQRNKGNFPGRFSGRQFSNSRSEMNVSTLELGDSALYLCASSLGGPYSNQPQHFGDGTRLSIL.

The rearrangement joins TRBV4-1 to TRBJ1-2; 7 positions match TRBD1. The CDR3 is 13 amino acids. V lost 4 bases and J lost 5; bases outside the gene matches: 4. Germline lookup yields CDR1 MGHRA and CDR2 YSYEKL. For the CDR3, the DNA is TGCGCCAGCAGCCCAGACAGGGATTATGGCTACACCTTC. Amino acid sequence: CASSPDRDYGYTF.

The CDR3 DNA reads as TGTGCCAGCAGTGAAAGTCGGGGTGTGACAGGAGGGACTAGCGGGGAGCAAGAGACCCAGTACTTC. Amino acid sequence: CASSESRGVTGGTSGEQETQYF. This chain links TRBV6-1 with TRBJ2-5; 13 nucleotides match TRBD2. Germline CDR1 and CDR2: MNHNS and SASEGT. CDR3 length: 22 residues. The V gene end was trimmed by 2 bases and the J gene end by 2 bases; junction bases not matched to a gene: 20.

Details on this clone: The sample has other DNA sequences that encode this CDR3 too. The V gene is TRBV4-1, the J gene TRBJ1-5; D perhaps matches TRBD1 (6 bases). The V gene lost 4 bases and the J gene lost 4 bases, with 11 bases spanning the gap. Germline assignment: CDR1 MGHRA and CDR2 YSYEKL. The CDR3 is 14 residues long. Written as DNA, the CDR3 is TGCGCCAGCAGCCTAATAGGGGGGAATCAGCCCCAGCATTTT. Translated, it gives CASSLIGGNQPQHF.

The rearrangement links TRBV13 to TRBJ1-4, with 7 bases fitting TRBD1. Germline V gene data show CDR1 as PRHDT and CDR2 as FYEKMQ (reference sequence). The CDR3 contains 15 residues. V gave up 4 bases and J gave up 8 bases; unmatched junction bases: 10. This CDR3 reads CASSYQTGSGEKLFF. CDR3 sequence (DNA): TGTGCCAGCAGCTACCAGACAGGGAGTGGAGAAAAACTGTTTTTT.

The chain links TRBV11-2 to TRBJ1-3; D call uncertain. The V end was cut by 0 bases, the J end by 0 bases, with 12 bases between. The CDR3 length is 17 residues. Looked up from germline, CDR1 is SGHAT and CDR2 is FQNNGV. DNA for the CDR3: TGTGCCAGCAGCTTAGATGTACCCAGGTTCTCTGGAAACACCATATATTTT. It is translated as CASSLDVPRFSGNTIYF.

The rearrangement joins TRBV9 to TRBJ2-1; weak D call: TRBD1 (6 bases). The CDR3 has 14 residues. The V end was cut by 6 bases, the J end by 4 bases, with 14 bases between. The germline V gene encodes CDR1 SGDLS and CDR2 YYNGEE. CDR3 sequence reads: CASTSGTLYNEQFF. The CDR3 nucleotides read TGTGCCAGCACCTCCGGGACACTTTACAATGAGCAGTTCTTC.

The chain carries TRBV7-3 and TRBJ2-3, with a weak D call TRBD2 (6 bases). This CDR3 has 16 residues. Looked up from germline, CDR1 is SGHTA and CDR2 is FQGTGA. V shed 5 bases and J shed 2 bases, with 17 bases lying between them. The CDR3 DNA reads as TGTGCCAGCAGCACTACTGGTGGCGGGGCCACAGATACGCAGTATTTT. This sequence encodes CASSTTGGGATDTQYF.

In the case of this clone: Other DNA sequences in this sample translate to the same CDR3. The rearrangement uses TRBV5-6 and TRBJ2-7; D might be TRBD2 (5 bases). Germline CDR1 is SGHDT and CDR2 is YYEEEE. CDR3 length: 14 residues. Between the trimmed V and J ends, which lost 2 bases and 1 base, there was a span of 10 bases. CDR3 in DNA: TGTGCCAGCAGCTTTGGAACGGGATCCTACGAGCAGTACTTC. It yields the protein CASSFGTGSYEQYF.

A remark on this clone: Other nucleotide sequences in the sample specify the same CDR3. The chain couples TRBV20-1 to TRBJ2-7; 11 bases map to TRBD2. Germline values: CDR1 DFQATT, CDR2 SNEGSKA (reference sequence). V gave up 6 bases and J gave up 7 bases; unmatched junction bases: 2. The CDR3 covers 11 residues. As DNA, the CDR3 is TGCAGTGCCAGACTAGCGGGGGAGCAGTACTTC. Protein product: CSARLAGEQYF.

CDR3 residues: CASSGDRELWTEAFF. CDR3 nucleotide sequence: TGTGCCAGCAGCGGGGACAGGGAGTTGTGGACTGAAGCTTTCTTT. This rearrangement joins TRBV5-6 to TRBJ1-1; 9 bases agree with TRBD1. Germline values: CDR1 SGHDT, CDR2 YYEEEE. V lost 4 bases and J lost 5; bases outside the gene matches: 9. The CDR3 is 15 residues long.

The genes are TRBV13 and TRBJ2-3; 9 bases align to TRBD1. Losses at the gene ends were 8 bases for V and 0 bases for J; bases not matched to a gene: 6. The CDR3 runs 15 residues. Germline-derived CDR1 and CDR2 are PRHDT and FYEKMQ (reference sequence). The CDR3 coding sequence is TGTGCCAGCCGCGGACAGGGGACTAGCACAGATACGCAGTATTTT. The encoded protein is CASRGQGTSTDTQYF.

This chain uses TRBV29-1 with TRBJ1-2; D ambiguous. The CDR3 contains 9 residues. V gave up 2 bases and J gave up 5 bases, with 0 bases separating them. Germline V gives CDR1 SQVTM, CDR2 ANQGSEA. The CDR3, as DNA: TGCAGCGTTGAATATGGCTACACCTTC. Translated: CSVEYGYTF.

Concerning this clone itself: The sample holds other DNA sequences that translate to the same CDR3. Here the CDR3 DNA reads TGTGCCAGCAGCTTATCAGGGGCGGCGGAGACCCAGTACTTC. Translating it yields CASSLSGAAETQYF. The chain links TRBV7-9 to TRBJ2-5; a weak D match, TRBD1 (6 bases). From germline, CDR1 is SEHNR and CDR2 FQNEAQ (reference sequence). This CDR3 comprises 14 residues. Trimming removed 2 bases from V and 5 bases from J, with 12 bases in between.

The rearrangement uses TRBV7-9 and TRBJ2-3, with 7 bases matching TRBD2. The length of the CDR3 is 15 residues. The V segment lost 2 bases and the J segment 3 bases; nucleotides outside the gene matches: 5. The germline V gene has CDR1 SEHNR and CDR2 FQNEAQ (reference sequence). Here the CDR3 DNA reads TGTGCCAGCAGCTTAAGGGACTACCTGACAGATACGCAGTATTTT. Its protein is CASSLRDYLTDTQYF.

The rearrangement links TRBV4-3 to TRBJ2-7, with 9 bases matching TRBD2. After removal of 1 base from V and 1 base from J, the junction contained 5 bases not matched to a gene. This CDR3 spans 16 amino acids. Germline CDR1 reads LGHNA; CDR2 reads YSLEER. The CDR3 loop reads CASSQGASGTSYEQYF. In DNA, the CDR3 is TGCGCCAGCAGCCAAGGGGCTAGCGGGACTTCCTACGAGCAGTACTTC.

The chain couples TRBV7-6 to TRBJ1-2, with no clear D. Germline CDR1 and CDR2: SGHVS and FNYEAQ. V lost 1 base and J lost 3, with 15 bases in between. This CDR3 has 16 amino acids. DNA for the CDR3: TGTGCCAGCAGCTTAGAAGCCGTCGAGGTGGACTATGGCTACACCTTC. It codes for CASSLEAVEVDYGYTF.

The chain carries TRBV11-1 and TRBJ2-3, with 14 bases identical to TRBD2. V lost 5 bases, J lost 2 bases, and 6 bases stayed unmatched. Germline CDR1 reads SGHAT; CDR2 reads FQDESV (reference sequence). CDR3 size: 17 residues. The CDR3 here is CASSPGLAGAPTDTQYF. The CDR3 nucleotides are TGTGCCAGCAGCCCGGGACTAGCGGGGGCCCCCACAGATACGCAGTATTTT.

This clone was seen a single time. This sequence joins TRBV29-1 and TRBJ1-2, with 9 bases matching TRBD1. V was pared by 6 bases and J by 5 bases, with 13 bases of the junction left unmatched. Germline values: CDR1 SQVTM, CDR2 ANQGSEA. The CDR3 has 15 residues. The CDR3 sequence: CSVPGTGLIQYGYTF. The CDR3 DNA follows: TGCAGCGTCCCAGGGACAGGGCTTATTCAATATGGCTACACCTTC. Based on the CDR3 plus reference TRBV29-1 and TRBJ1-2, the full variable domain is SAVISQKPSRDICQRGTSLTIQCQVDSQVTMMFWYRQQPGQSLTLIATANQGSEATYESGFVIDKFPISRPNLTFSTLTVSNMSPEDSSIYLCSVPGTGLIQYGYTFGSGTRLTVV.

The chain uses TRBV19 and TRBJ1-2, with D tentatively TRBD1 (5 bases). The germline gives CDR1 LNHDA, CDR2 SQIVND (reference sequence). Deletions cut 7 bases from V and 2 bases from J, with 14 bases between. The CDR3 loop spans 14 amino acids. CDR3 protein: CASIQTDTNYGYTF. The CDR3 region has the DNA TGTGCCAGTATTCAGACGGACACAAACTATGGCTACACCTTC.

The chain is built from TRBV18 and TRBJ1-4, with D maybe TRBD1 (6 bases). Between the trimmed V and J ends, which lost 4 bases and 4 bases, there was a span of 16 bases. This CDR3 is 16 amino acids long. The germline V gene has CDR1 KGHSH and CDR2 LQKENI. The CDR3 sequence: CASSLAAGVLNEKLFF. The CDR3 nucleotides are TGTGCCAGCTCACTGGCCGCAGGGGTGCTTAATGAAAAACTGTTTTTT.

The rearrangement links TRBV27 to TRBJ1-4; TRBD1 is a possible D gene (5 bases). The CDR3 sequence is 15 residues long. The V end lost 5 bases, the J end lost 5 bases, and 15 bases lay between the germline ends. Per the germline V gene, CDR1 is MNHEY and CDR2 is SMNVEV (reference sequence). The CDR3 loop is CASSKTAISNEKLFF. The CDR3 DNA sequence: TGTGCCAGCAGTAAGACAGCGATTTCGAATGAAAAACTGTTTTTT.

This chain links TRBV27 with TRBJ2-1; D tentatively fits TRBD1 or TRBD2 (5 bases each). V gave up 0 bases and J gave up 6 bases, with 12 bases separating them. Germline assignment: CDR1 MNHEY and CDR2 SMNVEV (reference sequence). CDR3 length: 15 amino acids. In nucleotides, the CDR3 is TGTGCCAGCAGTTTATCACCGGGACCAAGCAATGAGCAGTTCTTC. Its protein is CASSLSPGPSNEQFF.